Below are 32 T cell receptor beta chains sequenced from a single sample in a study of T cells in localized non-small cell lung cancer. Produced via immunoSEQ multiplex PCR; TCRdb's table is partial and in-frame only. The sample has 3,000 to 4,000 clones; about 53% are singletons. The sequences come from lymph node tissue, collected before any cancer treatment. These receptors were taken from a woman aged 18 to 49 with stage I lung adenocarcinoma.

The J gene is TRBJ1-1, the V gene TRBV14; D is unclear. The CDR3 spans 14 residues. Germline CDR1 and CDR2: SGHDN and FVKESK. V dropped 0 bases and J dropped 5 bases, with 10 bases sitting between them. The CDR3 is CASSQDQGWTEAFF. In DNA form, the CDR3 reads TGTGCCAGCAGCCAAGATCAAGGGTGGACTGAAGCTTTCTTT.

This clone was seen a few times. The chain employs TRBV11-3 and TRBJ1-1; 9 bases align to TRBD1. Germline values: CDR1 SGHNT, CDR2 YENEEA. This CDR3 comprises 16 residues. After removal of 5 bases from V and 0 bases from J, the junction contained 7 bases not matched to a gene. In DNA, the CDR3 is TGTGCCAGCAGCAAACCGGGACAGGGTTTGAACACTGAAGCTTTCTTT. This gives the protein CASSKPGQGLNTEAFF. The complete variable domain, with remaining parts taken from reference TRBV11-3 and TRBJ1-1, reads EAGVVQSPRYKIIEKKQPVAFWCNPISGHNTLYWYLQNLGQGPELLIRYENEEAVDDSQLPKDRFSAERLKGVDSTLKIQPAELGDSAVYLCASSKPGQGLNTEAFFGQGTRLTVV.

The rearrangement uses TRBV7-2 and TRBJ1-1; 8 nucleotides line up with TRBD1. The CDR3 runs 15 residues. From germline, CDR1 is SGHTA and CDR2 FQGNSA. Trimming at V came to 2 bases and at J to 1 base, leaving 3 bases not matched to a gene. CDR3 sequence reads: CASSLTGGENTEAFF. As DNA, the CDR3 is TGTGCCAGCAGCTTAACAGGGGGAGAGAACACTGAAGCTTTCTTT.

This clone was counted between two and nine times. V usage is TRBV28 and J usage is TRBJ1-2, with a weak D call TRBD1 (6 bases). V shed 5 bases and J shed 0 bases, with 19 bases lying between them. This CDR3 comprises 17 residues. Germline-derived CDR1 and CDR2 are MDHEN and SYDVKM. CDR3: CASSGNQGTPTNYGYTF. In nucleotides, the CDR3 is TGTGCCAGCAGTGGCAATCAGGGGACCCCTACTAACTATGGCTACACCTTC.

The table lists this clone with a few counts. The V gene is TRBV11-3, the J gene TRBJ2-5, with a weak D call TRBD1 (6 bases). Per the germline V gene, CDR1 is SGHNT and CDR2 is YENEEA. V was trimmed by 5 bases and J by 5 bases, leaving 18 bases between them. This CDR3 contains 15 residues. Here the CDR3 DNA reads TGTGCCAGCAGCAAGCAGTGGGGGACATGGGAGACCCAGTACTTC. Amino acids: CASSKQWGTWETQYF. The full variable domain, completed using reference TRBV11-3 and TRBJ2-5, is EAGVVQSPRYKIIEKKQPVAFWCNPISGHNTLYWYLQNLGQGPELLIRYENEEAVDDSQLPKDRFSAERLKGVDSTLKIQPAELGDSAVYLCASSKQWGTWETQYFGPGTRLLVL.

The chain joins TRBV30 to TRBJ1-4, with D perhaps matching TRBD1 (5 bases). The CDR3 is made up of 15 amino acids. Trimming pared 1 base from V and 4 bases from J, leaving 13 bases between. Germline values: CDR1 GTSNPN, CDR2 SVGIG (reference sequence). The CDR3 region is CAWSANRLGNEKLFF. CDR3 in DNA: TGTGCCTGGAGTGCGAACAGGTTGGGTAATGAAAAACTGTTTTTT.

The V call is TRBV9, the J call TRBJ2-7, with unresolved D. CDR1 is SGDLS, CDR2 YYNGEE, per germline. Trimming removed 0 bases from V and 2 bases from J, with 12 bases in between. The CDR3 runs to 15 residues. As DNA, the CDR3 is TGTGCCAGCAGCGTAGAGCCGGACCCTACCTACGAGCAGTACTTC. Its protein product is CASSVEPDPTYEQYF.

V is TRBV10-2 and J is TRBJ2-2; TRBD2 matches at 12 bases. In germline, CDR1 is WSHSY, CDR2 SAAADI. The CDR3 is 15 residues long. V lost 5 bases and J lost 5; bases outside the gene matches: 3. The CDR3 is CASSPGTSGTGELFF. The CDR3 nucleotides read TGCGCCAGCAGTCCCGGGACTAGCGGGACCGGGGAGCTGTTTTTT.

The rearrangement uses TRBV5-1 and TRBJ2-1, with TRBD2 matching over 8 bases. Germline V gene lookup returns CDR1 SGHRS and CDR2 YFSETQ. The CDR3 extends over 16 amino acids. The V segment lost 4 bases and the J segment 2 bases; nucleotides outside the gene matches: 8. CDR3 sequence: CASSPAPGRAYNEQFF. The CDR3 DNA reads as TGCGCCAGCAGCCCGGCGCCCGGGAGGGCCTACAATGAGCAGTTCTTC.

V gene TRBV28 combines with J gene TRBJ1-2, with 9 bases that match TRBD1. This CDR3 is built from 15 residues. Germline V CDR1 and CDR2: MDHEN, SYDVKM. V lost 3 bases and J lost 3; bases outside the gene matches: 5. CDR3 in DNA: TGTGCCAGCAGTTTCCGGGACAGGGTTGACTATGGCTACACCTTC. Its protein product is CASSFRDRVDYGYTF.

This clone was picked up a small number of times. The gene calls are TRBV6-8 and TRBJ2-1; TRBD2 aligns across 9 bases. Trimming took 5 bases from V and 8 from J; bases not matched to a gene: 10. Germline lookup yields CDR1 MNHGY and CDR2 SAAAGT. The CDR3 runs to 15 residues. As DNA, the CDR3 is TGTGCCAGCAGTGTACTAGCGGGTTCTGTTCATGAGCAGTTCTTC. Its translation is CASSVLAGSVHEQFF.

This clone was picked up one time. The chain uses TRBV5-1 and TRBJ2-3; 14 nucleotides match TRBD2. Germline CDR1 and CDR2: SGHRS and YFSETQ. This CDR3 is built from 17 residues. After removal of 0 bases from V and 4 bases from J, the junction contained 4 bases not matched to a gene. The DNA for the CDR3 is TGCGCCAGCAGCTTGGCCGGACTAGCGGGAGGATCAGATACGCAGTATTTT. Translation: CASSLAGLAGGSDTQYF.

This rearrangement joins TRBV28 to TRBJ1-2, with 9 bases aligning to TRBD1. This CDR3 region has 13 residues. With 2 bases clipped from V and 7 bases from J, the junction kept 2 bases outside the gene matches. Germline V gene lookup returns CDR1 MDHEN and CDR2 SYDVKM. The CDR3 loop reads CASSLLQGAGYTF. The CDR3 coding sequence is TGTGCCAGCAGTTTACTACAGGGGGCTGGCTACACCTTC.

The chain carries TRBV18 and TRBJ1-1, with a weak D call TRBD1 (6 bases). V lost 3 bases, J lost 5 bases, and 10 bases lay in between. The CDR3 has 13 residues. Germline V gene data show CDR1 as KGHSH and CDR2 as LQKENI. CDR3 residues: CASSPGGRTEAFF. DNA for the CDR3: TGTGCCAGCTCACCGGGGGGGCGGACTGAAGCTTTCTTT.

V is TRBV11-3 and J is TRBJ2-1, with TRBD2 matching over 8 bases. CDR1 and CDR2 from the germline V gene are SGHNT and YENEEA. The CDR3 is 15 amino acids. With V trimmed by 3 bases and J by 0 bases, 1 base remained unmatched. The CDR3 spells CASSFGRGSYNEQFF. The CDR3 DNA is TGTGCCAGCAGCTTCGGGAGGGGCTCCTACAATGAGCAGTTCTTC. Full variable domain (missing parts from reference TRBV11-3 and TRBJ2-1): EAGVVQSPRYKIIEKKQPVAFWCNPISGHNTLYWYLQNLGQGPELLIRYENEEAVDDSQLPKDRFSAERLKGVDSTLKIQPAELGDSAVYLCASSFGRGSYNEQFFGPGTRLTVL.

This clone was seen a handful of times. The J gene is TRBJ2-3, the V gene TRBV6-8, with 10 bases that match TRBD2. Trimming at V came to 0 bases and at J to 6 bases, leaving 6 bases not matched to a gene. The CDR3 loop spans 16 amino acids. Per the germline V gene, CDR1 is MNHGY and CDR2 is SAAAGT. The DNA of the CDR3 is TGTGCCAGCAGTTACTCGCCTAGCGGGAGCGCGGATACGCAGTATTTT. Translated, it gives CASSYSPSGSADTQYF.

This chain uses TRBV28 with TRBJ1-2; D unclear. There are 12 residues in the CDR3. Germline values: CDR1 MDHEN, CDR2 SYDVKM. Trimming left V 5 bases short and J 7 bases short, with 11 bases between. The CDR3 DNA reads TGTGCCAGCAGTCCCAGTTGGGCTGGCTACACCTTC. It specifies CASSPSWAGYTF.

The rearrangement uses TRBV11-1 and TRBJ2-2; perhaps TRBD2 as D (5 bases). This CDR3 comprises 15 residues. Trimming took off 3 bases at V and 0 bases at J, with 8 bases between the two ends. Germline V gives CDR1 SGHAT, CDR2 FQDESV (reference sequence). The CDR3 coding sequence is TGTGCCAGCAGCTTGACTACCGCGAACACCGGGGAGCTGTTTTTT. Translation: CASSLTTANTGELFF.

The V call is TRBV25-1, the J call TRBJ2-1; D is possibly TRBD1 (8 bases). CDR3 length: 13 residues. The V gene's germline CDR1 is MGHDK and CDR2 SYGVNS. Trimming removed 4 bases at V and 9 bases at J, with 13 bases between. CDR3 DNA sequence: TGTGCCAGCAGTGCTACAGGGGGGGGTGAGCAGTTCTTC. This codes for CASSATGGGEQFF.

The gene calls are TRBV5-1 and TRBJ2-3; D gene ambiguous. From germline, CDR1 is SGHRS and CDR2 YFSETQ. The CDR3 contains 14 residues. The V end was cut by 3 bases, the J end by 4 bases, with 12 bases between. The CDR3: CASSYWIIADTQYF. The CDR3 DNA is TGCGCCAGCAGCTATTGGATAATCGCAGATACGCAGTATTTT.

The chain is built from TRBV18 and TRBJ1-2; 9 bases align to TRBD1. Germline lookup yields CDR1 KGHSH and CDR2 LQKENI. CDR3 size: 14 residues. With V trimmed by 3 bases and J by 7 bases, 6 bases remained unmatched. The CDR3 loop reads CASSPTTGGFGYTF. CDR3 sequence (DNA): TGTGCCAGCTCACCTACGACAGGGGGATTTGGCTACACCTTC.

V and J are TRBV6-8 and TRBJ2-7, with D possibly TRBD1 on 5 matching bases. The CDR3 has 15 amino acids. V shed 2 bases and J shed 4 bases, with 15 bases lying between them. Germline V gene lookup returns CDR1 MNHGY and CDR2 SAAAGT. The CDR3 protein is CASSYGTGGVYEQYF. DNA for the CDR3: TGTGCCAGCAGTTACGGTACAGGCGGTGTTTACGAGCAGTACTTC.

This chain connects TRBV19 to TRBJ2-1, with 10 bases that match TRBD2. J lost 4 bases, V lost 3 bases, and 3 bases had no gene match. This CDR3 is built from 15 residues. Germline V gene lookup returns CDR1 LNHDA and CDR2 SQIVND (reference sequence). CDR3 nucleotides: TGTGCCAGTAGTATTGCGACTAGCGGGTACAATGAGCAGTTCTTC. It codes for CASSIATSGYNEQFF.

The chain uses TRBV14 and TRBJ2-3, with TRBD2 matching 8 bases. The CDR3 sequence is 16 residues long. The ends lost 3 bases at V and 4 bases at J; junction bases unmatched: 9. Germline V CDR1 and CDR2: SGHDN, FVKESK. This CDR3 is CASSQRPGLGADTQYF. CDR3 in DNA: TGTGCCAGCAGCCAGAGACCGGGACTAGGGGCAGATACGCAGTATTTT.

This clone was counted a single time. CDR3 region: CASSPKGGLPQETQYF. The CDR3 DNA follows: TGTGCCAGCAGCCCAAAGGGGGGACTACCACAAGAGACCCAGTACTTC. The chain recombines TRBV14 with TRBJ2-5, with D maybe TRBD2 (7 bases). This CDR3 is built from 16 residues. Trimming stripped 4 bases from V and 2 bases from J, with 17 bases between. Per germline, CDR1 SGHDN and CDR2 FVKESK.

This clone is a singleton in its sample. The CDR3 nucleotides read TGTGCCAGTACTGGGACTGGAGCTAGCACAGATACGCAGTATTTT. Protein sequence: CASTGTGASTDTQYF. V is TRBV19 and J is TRBJ2-3; TRBD2 is a possible D gene (6 bases). Trimming took off 7 bases at V and 0 bases at J, with 14 bases between the two ends. Germline-derived CDR1 and CDR2 are LNHDA and SQIVND (reference sequence). The CDR3 is 15 residues long.

The chain recombines TRBV30 with TRBJ2-7; D might be TRBD1 (5 bases). The CDR3 sequence is 14 residues long. Germline CDR1 GTSNPN, CDR2 SVGIG (reference sequence). V gave up 0 bases and J gave up 9 bases, with 18 bases separating them. The CDR3, as DNA: TGTGCCTGGAGTGTAAGGGGTGGCGATTTAGGGCAGTACTTC. Translated: CAWSVRGGDLGQYF.

V is TRBV6-4 and J is TRBJ2-7; D may be TRBD1 or TRBD2 (6 bases each). Germline V CDR1 and CDR2: MRHNA, SNTAGT. The CDR3 is 13 amino acids. Trimming pared 8 bases from V and 3 bases from J, leaving 14 bases between. The CDR3 loop is CASRGGQFYEQYF. Here the CDR3 DNA reads TGTGCCAGCCGAGGGGGGCAGTTCTACGAGCAGTACTTC.

CDR3 sequence (DNA): TGTGCCAGCAGCCCTCAACTCGGCAATCAGCCCCAGCATTTT. Residues: CASSPQLGNQPQHF. The rearrangement links TRBV28 to TRBJ1-5; D is unclear. The V end was cut by 6 bases, the J end by 2 bases, with 11 bases between. The CDR3 consists of 14 residues. Germline V gene lookup returns CDR1 MDHEN and CDR2 SYDVKM.

V is TRBV6-8 and J is TRBJ1-1; 9 bases map to TRBD1. Per germline, CDR1 MNHGY and CDR2 SAAAGT. The CDR3 extends over 13 amino acids. Trimming removed 10 bases from V and 0 bases from J; junction bases left unmatched: 3. CDR3 amino acids: CAIRTGVNTEAFF. In DNA form, the CDR3 reads TGTGCCATCAGGACAGGGGTGAACACTGAAGCTTTCTTT.

The rearrangement links TRBV5-1 to TRBJ1-4; D might be TRBD1 (6 bases). V lost 1 base to trimming and J lost 6 bases, with 10 bases between them. This CDR3 contains 14 residues. The V gene's germline CDR1 is SGHRS and CDR2 YFSETQ. The CDR3 nucleotides are TGCGCCAGCAGCTTGAAACAGGGTTATGAAAAACTGTTTTTT. Protein sequence: CASSLKQGYEKLFF.

V gene TRBV9 combines with J gene TRBJ2-7, with a tentative D call TRBD1 (5 bases). The CDR3 spans 14 residues. The germline CDR1 and CDR2 sequences are SGDLS and YYNGEE. Trimming stripped 5 bases from V and 3 bases from J, with 15 bases between. CDR3 protein: CASSIRGILYEQYF. CDR3 nucleotide sequence: TGTGCCAGCAGTATAAGGGGCATACTCTACGAGCAGTACTTC.